This is a list of T cell receptor beta chains from one sample in a study of blood T cell repertoires in COVID-19. The method was immunoSEQ multiplex PCR; TCRdb's version includes in-frame clones alone and lacks a portion of them. The profile shows some 31,000 clones, roughly 89% of them singletons. Sequencing was carried out using peripheral blood. These receptors were taken from a man in his sixties with active COVID-19. Both conserved end residues are part of each CDR3. A D gene is named only where the DNA matches it firmly. For some rows the clone size is stated as once, few or many, or as a class when expanded; others skip it.

TGCGCCAGCAGCTTGGAAGGGGGCGGCTACACCTTC | CASSLEGGGYTF | TRBJ1-2 | . | TRBV5-1 | TRBD1
TGTGCCAGCAGCCCTATAGCGGGGGGGCGTAAAGATACGCAGTATTTT | CASSPIAGGRKDTQYF | TRBJ2-3 | . | TRBV7-2 | TRBD2
TGTGCCAGCTCAACAGGACAGGGGAATCAGCCCCAGCATTTT | CASSTGQGNQPQHF | TRBJ1-5 | . | TRBV18 | TRBD1
TGTGCCAGCAGTACGGGACAGAGAACCCAGTACTTC | CASSTGQRTQYF | TRBJ2-5 | . | TRBV6-5 | TRBD1
TGTGCCAGCAGCTTAGGAGCAGGGGCCTCCTACGAGCAGTACTTC | CASSLGAGASYEQYF | TRBJ2-7 | . | TRBV11-2 | .
TGCGCCAGCAGTAGAGTTAGCACAGATACGCAGTATTTT | CASSRVSTDTQYF | TRBJ2-3 | once | TRBV5-1 | .
TGTGCCAGCGCTCTTCAGGGGGCATTGGGCGGGGAGCTGTTTTTT | CASALQGALGGELFF | TRBJ2-2 | . | TRBV7-2 | TRBD1
TGTGCCAGCAGTTCCCGTCACGGAGACTATGGCTACACCTTC | CASSSRHGDYGYTF | TRBJ1-2 | . | TRBV6-2/TRBV6-3 | .
TGTGCCAGCGGAGGGACAGAGGGAAGTGCAGATACGCAGTATTTT | CASGGTEGSADTQYF | TRBJ2-3 | once | TRBV2 | .
TGTGCCAGCAGGACCCTGGCCGGGGGGCATGAGCAGTTCTTC | CASRTLAGGHEQFF | TRBJ2-1 | . | TRBV7-9 | .
TGTGCCAGCAGTTACTGGAGGGCCGATGGCTACACCTTC | CASSYWRADGYTF | TRBJ1-2 | . | TRBV6-2/TRBV6-3 | .
TGTGCCAGCAGTTTATTCTCTACCCCCTCGTACAATGAGCAGTTCTTC | CASSLFSTPSYNEQFF | TRBJ2-1 | . | TRBV27 | .
TGTGCCAGCAGCTTAGGAGATCAGCCCCAGCATTTT | CASSLGDQPQHF | TRBJ1-5 | once | TRBV7-9 | .
TGTGCCAGCAGCTTAGCGCAGACAGGGGGAACTGAAGCTTTCTTT | CASSLAQTGGTEAFF | TRBJ1-1 | . | TRBV7-9 | TRBD1
TGTGCCAGCAGCGTAGAGGAGACAGACAACACCGGGGAGCTGTTTTTT | CASSVEETDNTGELFF | TRBJ2-2 | once | TRBV9 | .
TGCGCCAGCAGCCGGACAGGGTCCGGCGGCTACACCTTC | CASSRTGSGGYTF | TRBJ1-2 | . | TRBV4-1 | TRBD1
TGCGCCAGCAGCCAAGGTCGGGGTACGAGGTCCACTGAAGCTTTCTTT | CASSQGRGTRSTEAFF | TRBJ1-1 | . | TRBV4-3 | .
TGTGCCAGCAGCACAGGGTACAATGAGCAGTTCTTC | CASSTGYNEQFF | TRBJ2-1 | . | TRBV7-2 | .
TGTGCCAGCAGTCCGACGGCCGGGGGGCGCAACACCGGGGAGCTGTTTTTT | CASSPTAGGRNTGELFF | TRBJ2-2 | . | TRBV7-9 | .
TGTGCCAGCAGCTTATCCGGGAATGAGCAGTTCTTC | CASSLSGNEQFF | TRBJ2-1 | . | TRBV7-3 | .
TGTGCCAGCAGTCCTCGTGGAGGGACAGGGGCCACAGATACGCAGTATTTT | CASSPRGGTGATDTQYF | TRBJ2-3 | . | TRBV6-6 | TRBD1
TGTGCCAGCAGCCCTGCCAGGAGCAATCAGCCCCAGCATTTT | CASSPARSNQPQHF | TRBJ1-5 | . | TRBV9 | .
TGTGCCAGCAGCCGTCTCAGGGGAGGGAGAAACGAGCAGTACTTC | CASSRLRGGRNEQYF | TRBJ2-7 | . | TRBV14 | .
TGTGCCATCAAGGCGGGACAGGGGGATGGCTACACCTTC | CAIKAGQGDGYTF | TRBJ1-2 | . | TRBV10-3 | TRBD1
TGTGCCAGCAGCCTAAGCGGGGGGGCTGATACGCAGTATTTT | CASSLSGGADTQYF | TRBJ2-3 | once | TRBV4-2 | TRBD2
TGTGCCAGCAGCCAATTAATGGCAGGGTCGGTCTATGGCTACACCTTC | CASSQLMAGSVYGYTF | TRBJ1-2 | . | TRBV4-2 | .
TGTGCCAGCCTTCGGCGGTTCCCCTACGAGCAGTACTTC | CASLRRFPYEQYF | TRBJ2-7 | . | TRBV19 | .
TGTGCCAGCAGCTTAGATGCACGGTCAGATACGCAGTATTTT | CASSLDARSDTQYF | TRBJ2-3 | . | TRBV11-2 | .
TGTGCCAGCAGCTTGGGCTCAGGGGCTAGGGATAACTATGGCTACACCTTC | CASSLGSGARDNYGYTF | TRBJ1-2 | . | TRBV5-4 | .
TGTGCCAGCACCCGAGGGGCGGGGGGCGTCAATGAGCAGTTCTTC | CASTRGAGGVNEQFF | TRBJ2-1 | . | TRBV2 | TRBD2
TGTGCCAGCAGCGTAGCGGGGGGACCAACCTACGAGCAGTACTTC | CASSVAGGPTYEQYF | TRBJ2-7 | . | TRBV9 | TRBD2
TGTGCCAGCAGCTTATTCCGGGCAGCGGGCAATCAGCCCCAGCATTTT | CASSLFRAAGNQPQHF | TRBJ1-5 | once | TRBV7-2 | .
TGTGCCATCAGTGAAGGGGGTCTTCGGGAGACCCAGTACTTC | CAISEGGLRETQYF | TRBJ2-5 | . | TRBV10-3 | .
TGTGCCAGCAGCTTGGATGCGGGGGGGCTTCTTGAGACCCAGTACTTC | CASSLDAGGLLETQYF | TRBJ2-5 | . | TRBV5-6 | TRBD2
TGTGCCAGCAGTTTACTCAGACGGACAGGGGTGAACACTGAAGCTTTCTTT | CASSLLRRTGVNTEAFF | TRBJ1-1 | once | TRBV27 | TRBD1
TGTGCCAGCAGCATTACAGCAGGGACTGAAGCTTTCTTT | CASSITAGTEAFF | TRBJ1-1 | . | TRBV11-1 | .
TGTGCCAGCGCGGGGGGCACTAATGAAAAACTGTTTTTT | CASAGGTNEKLFF | TRBJ1-4 | . | TRBV11-3 | .
TGTGCCAGCAGCTCCCTACAGGGGGCGAACACTGAAGCTTTCTTT | CASSSLQGANTEAFF | TRBJ1-1 | . | TRBV7-2 | TRBD1